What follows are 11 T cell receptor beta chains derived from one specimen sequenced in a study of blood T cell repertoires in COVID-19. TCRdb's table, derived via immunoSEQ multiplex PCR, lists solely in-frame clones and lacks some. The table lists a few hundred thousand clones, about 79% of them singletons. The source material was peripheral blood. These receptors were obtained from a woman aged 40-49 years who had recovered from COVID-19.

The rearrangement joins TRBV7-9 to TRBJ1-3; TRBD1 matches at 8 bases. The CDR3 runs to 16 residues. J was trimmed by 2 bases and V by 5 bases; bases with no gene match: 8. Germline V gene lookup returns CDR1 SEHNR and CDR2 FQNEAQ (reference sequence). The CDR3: CASSKQGEITGNTIYF. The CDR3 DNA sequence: TGTGCCAGCAGCAAACAGGGGGAAATAACTGGAAACACCATATATTTT.

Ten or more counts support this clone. CDR3: CAWSRGFNYGYTF. The CDR3 DNA follows: TGTGCCTGGAGTCGGGGTTTCAACTATGGCTACACCTTC. The V call is TRBV30, the J call TRBJ1-2; D gene uncertain. CDR1 is GTSNPN and CDR2 is SVGIG in the germline V gene (reference sequence). Trimming pared 2 bases from V and 2 bases from J, leaving 9 bases between. CDR3 size: 13 residues.

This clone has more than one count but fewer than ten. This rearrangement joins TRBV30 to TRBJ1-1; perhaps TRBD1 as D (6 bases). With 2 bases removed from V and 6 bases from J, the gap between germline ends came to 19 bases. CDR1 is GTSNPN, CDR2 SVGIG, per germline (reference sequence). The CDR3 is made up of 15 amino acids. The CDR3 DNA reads TGTGCCTGGAGTCGCACAAAATCCGGGACATCTGAAGCTTTCTTT. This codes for CAWSRTKSGTSEAFF.

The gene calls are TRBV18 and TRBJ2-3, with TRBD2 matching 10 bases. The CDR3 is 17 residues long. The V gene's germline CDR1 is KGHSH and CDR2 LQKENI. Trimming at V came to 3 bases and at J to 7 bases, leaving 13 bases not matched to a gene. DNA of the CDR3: TGTGCCAGCTCACCCTCAGTGGGAGCGGGGGGGCCAAATACGCAGTATTTT. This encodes CASSPSVGAGGPNTQYF.

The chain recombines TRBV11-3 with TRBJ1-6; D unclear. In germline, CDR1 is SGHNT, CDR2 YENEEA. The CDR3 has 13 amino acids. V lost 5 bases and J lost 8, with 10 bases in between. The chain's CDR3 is CASSKSPDSPLHF. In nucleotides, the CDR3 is TGTGCCAGCAGCAAAAGTCCGGATTCACCCCTCCACTTT.

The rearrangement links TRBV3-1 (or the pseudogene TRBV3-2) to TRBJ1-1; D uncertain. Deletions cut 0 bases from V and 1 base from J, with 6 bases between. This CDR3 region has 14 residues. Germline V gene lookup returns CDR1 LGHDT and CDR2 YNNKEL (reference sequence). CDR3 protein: CASSQDWQNTEAFF. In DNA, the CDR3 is TGTGCCAGCAGCCAAGATTGGCAGAACACTGAAGCTTTCTTT.

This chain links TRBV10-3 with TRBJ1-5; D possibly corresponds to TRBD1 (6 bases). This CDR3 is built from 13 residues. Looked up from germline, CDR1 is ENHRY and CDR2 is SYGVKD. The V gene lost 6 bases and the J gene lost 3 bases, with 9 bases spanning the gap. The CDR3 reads CAISTGYNQPQHF. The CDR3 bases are TGTGCCATCAGCACAGGGTACAATCAGCCCCAGCATTTT.

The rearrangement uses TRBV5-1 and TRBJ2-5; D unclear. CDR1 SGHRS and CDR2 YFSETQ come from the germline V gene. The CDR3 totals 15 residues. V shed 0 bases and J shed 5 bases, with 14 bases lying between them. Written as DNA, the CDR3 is TGCGCCAGCAGCTTGGGTTGGGCTCAGGCGGAGACCCAGTACTTC. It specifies CASSLGWAQAETQYF.

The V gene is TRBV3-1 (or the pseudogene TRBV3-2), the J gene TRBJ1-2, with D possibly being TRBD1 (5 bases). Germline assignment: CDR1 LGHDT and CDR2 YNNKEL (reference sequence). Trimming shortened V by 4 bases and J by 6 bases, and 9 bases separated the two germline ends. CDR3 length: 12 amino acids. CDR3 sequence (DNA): TGTGCCAGCAGCCGTATCAGGGATGGCTACACCTTC. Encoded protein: CASSRIRDGYTF.

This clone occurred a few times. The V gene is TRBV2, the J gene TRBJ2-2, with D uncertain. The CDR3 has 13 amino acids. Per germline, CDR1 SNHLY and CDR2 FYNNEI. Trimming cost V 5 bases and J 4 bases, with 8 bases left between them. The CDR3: CASSQVRTGELFF. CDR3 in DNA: TGTGCCAGCAGTCAGGTGCGCACCGGGGAGCTGTTTTTT.

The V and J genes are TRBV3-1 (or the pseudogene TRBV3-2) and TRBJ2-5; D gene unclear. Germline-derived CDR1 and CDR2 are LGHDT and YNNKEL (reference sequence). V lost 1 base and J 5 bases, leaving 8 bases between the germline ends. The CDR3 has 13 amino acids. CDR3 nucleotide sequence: TGTGCCAGCAGCCAAGGGCTGGAGGAGACCCAGTACTTC. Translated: CASSQGLEETQYF.